A few counts support the clone carrying this T cell receptor beta chain. TCRdb keeps only in-frame clones here, not all; method: immunoSEQ multiplex PCR. The table records about 120,000 clones, about 89% of them present only once. The data belong to a study of control samples from healthy donors and cancer patients. From germline, CDR1 is MNHNS and CDR2 SASEGT. The CDR3 sequence is 13 residues long. V was cut by 4 bases and J by 4 bases, with 10 bases left in between. The chain recombines TRBV6-1 with TRBJ1-2; no firm D call. Sequencing was performed on blood. This receptor was obtained from a man aged 50 or older in good health. This chain's CDR3 is CASSAAESYGYTF. The CDR3 DNA reads TGTGCCAGCAGTGCAGCAGAGAGCTATGGCTACACCTTC.